These 27 T cell receptor beta chains were all obtained from the same sample, sequenced in a study of cytomegalovirus exposure and HLA in healthy donors. Primers: 60 Vbeta forward and 13 Jbeta reverse. Some clones are missing from TCRdb's copy, which holds only in-frame ones; the method was immunoSEQ multiplex PCR. In total, the table holds approximately 210,000 clones. Material for sequencing was PBMCs. The source is a woman aged 30 to 39 in good health and CMV-seropositive.

CDR3 coding DNA: TGTGCCAGCAGCCCTTGGGCTAGCGGCACAGATACGCAGTATTTT. Translated, it gives CASSPWASGTDTQYF. V gene TRBV7-2 combines with J gene TRBJ2-3; D is perhaps TRBD2 (6 bases). The V gene's germline CDR1 is SGHTA and CDR2 FQGNSA. The CDR3 totals 15 residues. The V gene lost 5 bases and the J gene lost 1 base, with 13 bases spanning the gap.

V gene TRBV5-1 combines with J gene TRBJ2-1; 10 bases fit TRBD1. The V segment lost 4 bases and the J segment 2 bases; nucleotides outside the gene matches: 3. This CDR3 is built from 15 residues. CDR1 SGHRS and CDR2 YFSETQ come from the germline V gene. CDR3 DNA sequence: TGCGCCAGCAGCACAGGACAGGGGGCCTACAATGAGCAGTTCTTC. Encoded protein: CASSTGQGAYNEQFF.

The chain recombines TRBV19 with TRBJ2-3; D uncertain. Germline values: CDR1 LNHDA, CDR2 SQIVND (reference sequence). There are 16 residues in the CDR3. Trimming took off 0 bases at V and 1 base at J, with 11 bases between the two ends. In DNA form, the CDR3 reads TGTGCCAGTAGTATAGATATGGGCAGAGGCACAGATACGCAGTATTTT. Its protein is CASSIDMGRGTDTQYF.

V and J are TRBV29-1 and TRBJ2-1; 7 bases match TRBD1. Trimming removed 4 bases from V and 6 bases from J; junction bases left unmatched: 9. The CDR3 extends over 14 amino acids. Germline lookup yields CDR1 SQVTM and CDR2 ANQGSEA. The CDR3 is CSVGVQGLINEQFF. The CDR3 bases are TGCAGCGTTGGTGTACAGGGGTTGATCAATGAGCAGTTCTTC.

The chain combines TRBV5-1 with TRBJ1-1; unclear D gene. CDR3 length: 16 residues. The V gene's germline CDR1 is SGHRS and CDR2 YFSETQ. V shed 4 bases and J shed 2 bases, with 18 bases lying between them. The CDR3 protein is CASSPNRAGRNTEAFF. CDR3 sequence (DNA): TGCGCCAGCAGCCCCAACCGGGCCGGGAGAAACACTGAAGCTTTCTTT.

The rearrangement joins TRBV19 to TRBJ2-5; 9 bases are shared with TRBD1. V lost 4 bases and J lost 5; bases outside the gene matches: 8. CDR1 LNHDA and CDR2 SQIVND come from the germline V gene (reference sequence). This CDR3 comprises 15 residues. The CDR3 DNA reads as TGTGCCAGTAGTAGAGCGGGACAGGGACAGGAGACCCAGTACTTC. This codes for CASSRAGQGQETQYF.

V usage is TRBV6-1 and J usage is TRBJ1-1, with TRBD1 matching over 7 bases. After removal of 4 bases from V and 8 bases from J, the junction contained 7 bases not matched to a gene. Germline CDR1 MNHNS, CDR2 SASEGT. The CDR3 runs to 13 residues. CDR3 sequence (DNA): TGTGCCAGCAGTGGAATGTGGGACAGAGAAGCTTTCTTT. This encodes CASSGMWDREAFF.

The chain joins TRBV27 to TRBJ1-5; 11 nucleotides line up with TRBD1. Germline V gives CDR1 MNHEY, CDR2 SMNVEV (reference sequence). The CDR3 sequence is 13 residues long. V lost 6 bases, J lost 7 bases, and 2 bases stayed unmatched. This CDR3 is CASSGTGGQPQHF. The CDR3 DNA reads TGTGCCAGCAGCGGGACAGGGGGACAGCCCCAGCATTTT.

The chain employs TRBV7-8 and TRBJ2-1; maybe TRBD2 (5 bases). V was cut by 0 bases and J by 9 bases, with 12 bases left in between. Germline V gives CDR1 SGHVS, CDR2 FQNEAQ. There are 14 residues in the CDR3. The CDR3 is CASSLAGFAGEQFF. CDR3 bases: TGTGCCAGCAGCTTAGCGGGGTTTGCGGGTGAGCAGTTCTTC.

The chain is built from TRBV29-1 and TRBJ2-1; 9 nucleotides align to TRBD1. The CDR3 sequence is 14 residues long. CDR1 is SQVTM and CDR2 is ANQGSEA in the germline V gene. Trimming removed 5 bases from V and 3 bases from J; junction bases left unmatched: 5. CDR3 nucleotide sequence: TGCAGCGTTCCTACAGGGGGCTTCTACAATGAGCAGTTCTTC. Amino acid sequence: CSVPTGGFYNEQFF.

The genes are TRBV18 and TRBJ1-1; 9 nucleotides align to TRBD1. In germline, CDR1 is KGHSH, CDR2 LQKENI. CDR3 size: 18 residues. Germline trimming cut 0 bases from V and 5 bases from J; bases unmatched to any gene: 13. In nucleotides, the CDR3 is TGTGCCAGCTCACCACCGAGGGGGACAGGGAGTTTATGGACTGAAGCTTTCTTT. Protein sequence: CASSPPRGTGSLWTEAFF. Full variable domain (remainder filled in from reference TRBV18 and TRBJ1-1): NAGVMQNPRHLVRRRGQEARLRCSPMKGHSHVYWYRQLPEEGLKFMVYLQKENIIDESGMPKERFSAEFPKEGPSILRIQQVVRGDSAAYFCASSPPRGTGSLWTEAFFGQGTRLTVV.

This chain links TRBV5-1 with TRBJ2-2; TRBD1 agrees at 8 bases. The CDR3 consists of 15 residues. V lost 4 bases, J lost 4 bases, and 6 bases stayed unmatched. Per germline, CDR1 SGHRS and CDR2 YFSETQ. For the CDR3, the DNA is TGCGCCAGCAGCGTACAGGGGGAGGTCACCGGGGAGCTGTTTTTT. As protein: CASSVQGEVTGELFF.

The genes are TRBV27 and TRBJ2-5; TRBD1 matches 8 bases. With the DNA end fitting TRBJ2-7 better, the J assignment may be wrong. There are 14 residues in the CDR3. In germline, CDR1 is MNHEY, CDR2 SMNVEV (reference sequence). CDR3 DNA: TGTGCCAGCAGTTACCGGGACAGGCTCTACGAGCAGTACTTC. It translates to CASSYRDRLYEQYF.

The chain links TRBV29-1 to TRBJ1-2; the D gene is possibly TRBD1 (6 bases). The CDR3 sequence is 13 residues long. V lost 7 bases and J lost 1, with 13 bases in between. Germline V lookup: CDR1 SQVTM, CDR2 ANQGSEA. CDR3 bases: TGCAGCGCCGCCCAGGGGCTTAACTATGGCTACACCTTC. Protein product: CSAAQGLNYGYTF.

This rearrangement joins TRBV4-1 to TRBJ2-7; a weak D match, TRBD2 (7 bases). With 1 base removed from V and 6 bases from J, the gap between germline ends came to 16 bases. The CDR3 runs to 15 residues. Germline CDR1 and CDR2: MGHRA and YSYEKL. In DNA form, the CDR3 reads TGCGCCAGCAGCCAAGCGGGGGGCGCGGGACGCGAGCAGTACTTC. Its translation is CASSQAGGAGREQYF.

CDR3 in amino acids: CASQKGNGNTIYF. The CDR3 DNA follows: TGTGCCAGCCAAAAGGGGAATGGAAACACCATATATTTT. The chain joins TRBV28 to TRBJ1-3; D is perhaps TRBD1 (5 bases). CDR3 length: 13 residues. Trimming left V 8 bases short and J 3 bases short, with 11 bases between. CDR1 is MDHEN and CDR2 is SYDVKM in the germline V gene.

The chain couples TRBV2 to TRBJ1-1; D remains unclear. The length of the CDR3 is 14 residues. V was pared by 7 bases and J by 5 bases, with 17 bases between. Germline CDR1 is SNHLY and CDR2 is FYNNEI. The CDR3 region has the DNA TGTGCCAGCACCCTACTGGACTGGGAAACTGAAGCTTTCTTT. It is translated as CASTLLDWETEAFF.

The J gene is TRBJ2-5, the V gene TRBV29-1; 9 bases agree with TRBD1. Near its end, the DNA agrees better with TRBJ2-7, so the J call may be wrong. The CDR3 length is 13 residues. The germline gives CDR1 SQVTM, CDR2 ANQGSEA. The CDR3 DNA reads as TGCAGCGTTGAAGTCGGACAGGGGTACGAGCAGTACTTC. Its translation: CSVEVGQGYEQYF.

The CDR3 protein is CASSWGQAMGGYTF. The CDR3 bases are TGCGCCAGCAGCTGGGGACAGGCCATGGGTGGCTACACCTTC. This sequence joins TRBV5-1 and TRBJ1-2; TRBD1 aligns across 8 bases. Trimming took 3 bases from V and 7 from J; bases not matched to a gene: 8. This CDR3 has 14 amino acids. The germline V gene has CDR1 SGHRS and CDR2 YFSETQ. Together with reference TRBV5-1 and TRBJ1-2, the CDR3 gives the full variable domain: KAGVTQTPRYLIKTRGQQVTLSCSPISGHRSVSWYQQTPGQGLQFLFEYFSETQRNKGNFPGRFSGRQFSNSRSEMNVSTLELGDSALYLCASSWGQAMGGYTFGSGTRLTVV.

The chain links TRBV7-6 to TRBJ2-7; 8 bases fit TRBD2. Per germline, CDR1 SGHVS and CDR2 FNYEAQ. This CDR3 has 15 amino acids. J gave up 3 bases and V 5 bases, and 9 bases lay outside the gene matches. CDR3 sequence: CASSGSGGNIYEQYF. The CDR3 DNA follows: TGTGCCAGCAGCGGGAGCGGGGGAAACATCTACGAGCAGTACTTC. The whole variable domain, remainder taken from reference TRBV7-6 and TRBJ2-7, is GAGVSQSPRYKVTKRGQDVALRCDPISGHVSLYWYRQALGQGPEFLTYFNYEAQQDKSGLPNDRFSAERPEGSISTLTIQRTEQRDSAMYRCASSGSGGNIYEQYFGPGTRLTVT.

The genes are TRBV5-1 and TRBJ2-7, with D maybe TRBD1 (6 bases). Deletions cut 3 bases from V and 3 bases from J, with 10 bases between. The CDR3 is 13 residues long. The germline CDR1 and CDR2 sequences are SGHRS and YFSETQ. The CDR3 bases are TGCGCCAGCAGCTCCAGACAGGACTACGAGCAGTACTTC. This sequence encodes CASSSRQDYEQYF.

The CDR3: CASSLRRSGGPGLADTQYF. In DNA form, the CDR3 reads TGTGCCAGCAGCTTGAGGCGGAGCGGGGGGCCAGGGTTGGCAGATACGCAGTATTTT. The chain uses TRBV5-6 and TRBJ2-3; 9 nucleotides line up with TRBD2. This CDR3 region has 19 residues. Looked up from germline, CDR1 is SGHDT and CDR2 is YYEEEE. V shed 1 base and J 4 bases; nucleotides not matched to a gene: 16.

The chain is built from TRBV19 and TRBJ2-5; possible D gene TRBD2, 6 bases. The J call may not be correct, given that the DNA end is closer to TRBJ2-7. This CDR3 has 13 residues. The germline gives CDR1 LNHDA, CDR2 SQIVND (reference sequence). DNA of the CDR3: TGTGCCAGTAGTATGGATGGGGGGTACGAGCAGTACTTC. It translates to CASSMDGGYEQYF.

This chain connects TRBV4-1 to TRBJ1-5; TRBD1 aligns across 9 bases. CDR1 is MGHRA and CDR2 is YSYEKL in the germline V gene. V dropped 1 base and J dropped 5; count of bases not matched to a gene: 6. The CDR3 totals 16 residues. The CDR3 DNA is TGCGCCAGCAGCCAAGTGGAGGGACAGGGCGATCAGCCCCAGCATTTT. It encodes CASSQVEGQGDQPQHF.

CDR3 sequence: CASSKDRAYNSPLHF. CDR3 bases: TGTGCCAGCAGCAAGGACAGGGCCTATAATTCACCCCTCCACTTT. This sequence joins TRBV5-8 and TRBJ1-6; TRBD1 matches 8 bases. J gave up 2 bases and V 4 bases, and 2 bases lay outside the gene matches. This CDR3 is 15 amino acids long. Germline values: CDR1 SGHTS, CDR2 YDEGEE.

The V call is TRBV7-9, the J call TRBJ2-7, with 7 bases aligning to TRBD1. Germline V gene sequence: CDR1 SEHNR, CDR2 FQNEAQ (reference sequence). The trim removed 2 bases at V and 3 bases at J, leaving 7 bases unmatched. The CDR3 consists of 15 residues. The CDR3, as DNA: TGTGCCAGCAGCTTAAAGTCAGGGGGTGACTACGAGCAGTACTTC. Translation: CASSLKSGGDYEQYF.

The chain uses TRBV6-1 and TRBJ1-2, with TRBD1 identical over 7 bases. There are 15 residues in the CDR3. Germline V gene lookup returns CDR1 MNHNS and CDR2 SASEGT. J gave up 4 bases and V 2 bases, and 7 bases lay outside the gene matches. The CDR3 region is CASSEFAGGLYGYTF. Written as DNA, the CDR3 is TGTGCCAGCAGTGAATTCGCAGGGGGGCTCTATGGCTACACCTTC.